The rows below give T cell receptor beta chains drawn from one sample of a study of identical twins. TCRdb reprocessed the 5' RACE reads with MiXCR, giving one entry per CDR3 protein. The data contain 400,000 to 500,000 distinct CDR3 sequences, roughly an eighth of them singletons. The data also belong to a second study, concerning yellow fever vaccine responses in identical twins.

The sample comprised CD4+ T cells sorted from blood. These receptors came from a woman in her late teens or twenties in good health. CDR3s include the opening cysteine and the closing phenylalanine or tryptophan. The D gene is left open where the match is weak. Size tells how often a clone was seen (once, few, many) or the class of an expanded clone, and some rows leave it out.

clone_size: few
j_call: TRBJ2-5
v_call: TRBV7-8
d_call: NA
cdr3_nt: TGTGCCATCCGGGGTACGGGGGCGTGGGAGACCCAGTACTTC
cdr3_aa: CAIRGTGAWETQYF

clone_size: NA
j_call: TRBJ2-1
v_call: TRBV2
d_call: NA
cdr3_nt: TGTGCCAGCAGGCGGCTGGGGGCGGACTACAATGAGCAGTTCTTC
cdr3_aa: CASRRLGADYNEQFF

clone_size: NA
j_call: TRBJ1-4
v_call: TRBV7-9
d_call: NA
cdr3_nt: TGTGCCAGCAGCTTAGAGTCAGCTAATGAAAAACTGTTTTTT
cdr3_aa: CASSLESANEKLFF

clone_size: many
j_call: TRBJ2-2
v_call: TRBV6-1
d_call: NA
cdr3_nt: TGTGCCAGCAGTGGTCGGATTCTTGGCACCGGGGAGCTGTTTTTT
cdr3_aa: CASSGRILGTGELFF

clone_size: few
j_call: TRBJ1-6
v_call: TRBV7-9
d_call: NA
cdr3_nt: TGTGCCAGCAGCTTAGCTCCGGGGGTCGGTTCACCCCTCCACTTT
cdr3_aa: CASSLAPGVGSPLHF

clone_size: few
j_call: TRBJ2-3
v_call: TRBV7-2
d_call: TRBD2
cdr3_nt: TGTGCCAGCAGCGCGAGCGGGAGGGTGGTAGATACGCAGTATTTT
cdr3_aa: CASSASGRVVDTQYF

clone_size: NA
j_call: TRBJ2-1
v_call: TRBV29-1
d_call: NA
cdr3_nt: TGCAGCGTGGTCGACCGGGACGGATACTACAATGAGCAGTTCTTC
cdr3_aa: CSVVDRDGYYNEQFF

clone_size: NA
j_call: TRBJ1-5
v_call: TRBV18
d_call: NA
cdr3_nt: TGTGCCAGCTCACCGACTGTCAATCAGCCCCAGCATTTT
cdr3_aa: CASSPTVNQPQHF

clone_size: few
j_call: TRBJ1-2
v_call: TRBV4-2
d_call: TRBD1
cdr3_nt: TGTGCCAGCAGCCAGGATACAGGGGGCGTTGGCTATGGCTACACCTTC
cdr3_aa: CASSQDTGGVGYGYTF

clone_size: few
j_call: TRBJ2-2
v_call: TRBV25-1
d_call: NA
cdr3_nt: TGTGCCAGCAGTGAATATAGCAACGGGGAGCTGTTTTTT
cdr3_aa: CASSEYSNGELFF

clone_size: many
j_call: TRBJ2-5
v_call: TRBV28
d_call: NA
cdr3_nt: TGTGCCAGCAGTTCGGGACGGCACAGAGAGACCCAGTACTTC
cdr3_aa: CASSSGRHRETQYF

clone_size: many
j_call: TRBJ1-2
v_call: TRBV7-9
d_call: NA
cdr3_nt: TGTGCCAGCAGCTTAGCCGACAGATTCAATGGCTACACCTTC
cdr3_aa: CASSLADRFNGYTF

clone_size: NA
j_call: TRBJ2-1
v_call: TRBV7-7
d_call: NA
cdr3_nt: TGTGCTAGCAGCCTAACGCATTACAATGAGCAGTTCTTC
cdr3_aa: CASSLTHYNEQFF

clone_size: NA
j_call: TRBJ2-1
v_call: TRBV5-1
d_call: NA
cdr3_nt: TGCGCCAGCAGCTTCGTGGGGGGCCCGGGTGAGCAGTTCTTC
cdr3_aa: CASSFVGGPGEQFF

clone_size: many
j_call: TRBJ2-4
v_call: TRBV20-1
d_call: TRBD2
cdr3_nt: TGCAGTGCTAGAAGCGGGGGAGGGACCAAAAACATTCAGTACTTC
cdr3_aa: CSARSGGGTKNIQYF

clone_size: few
j_call: TRBJ2-7
v_call: TRBV5-5
d_call: TRBD1
cdr3_nt: TGTGCCAGCAGCTCCTCGGGACAGGGGGTCGAGCAGTACTTC
cdr3_aa: CASSSSGQGVEQYF

clone_size: many
j_call: TRBJ2-5
v_call: TRBV24-1
d_call: NA
cdr3_nt: TGTGCCACCAGTCCTCCGGGAGATGGGGAGACCCAGTACTTC
cdr3_aa: CATSPPGDGETQYF

clone_size: few
j_call: TRBJ2-2
v_call: TRBV18
d_call: NA
cdr3_nt: TGTGCCAGCTCACCATCACGGAAACCCTCCAACACCGGGGAGCTGTTTTTT
cdr3_aa: CASSPSRKPSNTGELFF

clone_size: NA
j_call: TRBJ2-7
v_call: TRBV20-1
d_call: TRBD2
cdr3_nt: TGCAGTGCCCCGGGACTAGCTTCCTCCGAGCAGTACTTC
cdr3_aa: CSAPGLASSEQYF

clone_size: NA
j_call: TRBJ2-1
v_call: TRBV20-1
d_call: NA
cdr3_nt: TGCAGTGCTAGAGATCTGCAGAAGACCCGAAGGTTCGGGTACAATGAGCAGTTCTTC
cdr3_aa: CSARDLQKTRRFGYNEQFF

clone_size: few
j_call: TRBJ2-2
v_call: TRBV6-5
d_call: NA
cdr3_nt: TGTGCCAGCAGTTACAGGCCTGCGAACACCGGGGAGCTGTTTTTT
cdr3_aa: CASSYRPANTGELFF

clone_size: few
j_call: TRBJ1-1
v_call: TRBV7-2
d_call: TRBD1
cdr3_nt: TGTGCCAGCAGCTTAGACCCGGACAGGGTACTTTTCTTT
cdr3_aa: CASSLDPDRVLFF

clone_size: NA
j_call: TRBJ2-1
v_call: TRBV3-1
d_call: TRBD1
cdr3_nt: TGTGCCAGCAGCCAAGAAATGGACAGGGGTCATGAGCAGTTCTTC
cdr3_aa: CASSQEMDRGHEQFF

clone_size: NA
j_call: TRBJ2-5
v_call: TRBV9
d_call: TRBD1
cdr3_nt: TGTGCCAGCAGCGCAACCGACAGGGATCGGGAGACCCAGTACTTC
cdr3_aa: CASSATDRDRETQYF

clone_size: few
j_call: TRBJ1-1
v_call: TRBV12-5
d_call: NA
cdr3_nt: TGTGCTAGTGGTTTGGGCACTGAAGCTTTCTTT
cdr3_aa: CASGLGTEAFF

clone_size: many
j_call: TRBJ2-7
v_call: TRBV7-2
d_call: TRBD2
cdr3_nt: TGTGCCAGCAGCTTAGGACGACTAGCGGGAACAAAGCAGTACTTC
cdr3_aa: CASSLGRLAGTKQYF

clone_size: few
j_call: TRBJ2-5
v_call: TRBV29-1
d_call: TRBD2
cdr3_nt: TGCAGCGTTCACGGGAGGTTCCAAGAGACCCAGTACTTC
cdr3_aa: CSVHGRFQETQYF

clone_size: few
j_call: TRBJ2-5
v_call: TRBV7-2
d_call: TRBD2
cdr3_nt: TGTGCCAGCAGCACGGGGGGGGGGCCCCAAGAGACCCAGTACTTC
cdr3_aa: CASSTGGGPQETQYF

clone_size: few
j_call: TRBJ2-5
v_call: TRBV10-3
d_call: TRBD2
cdr3_nt: TGTGCCATCAGTGGTAGCGGGATTGACCAAGAGACCCAGTACTTC
cdr3_aa: CAISGSGIDQETQYF

clone_size: few
j_call: TRBJ2-1
v_call: TRBV27
d_call: TRBD2
cdr3_nt: TGTGCCAGCAGTACGCCTGGACTAGCGGGGATAGATGAGCAGTTCTTC
cdr3_aa: CASSTPGLAGIDEQFF

clone_size: few
j_call: TRBJ2-7
v_call: TRBV20-1
d_call: TRBD2
cdr3_nt: TGCAGTGCTAGAGGGACTAGCGGGGGATACGAGCAGTACTTC
cdr3_aa: CSARGTSGGYEQYF

clone_size: NA
j_call: TRBJ1-2
v_call: TRBV5-6
d_call: NA
cdr3_nt: TGTGCCAGCAGCTTGCCACAGTATGGCTACACCTTC
cdr3_aa: CASSLPQYGYTF

clone_size: NA
j_call: TRBJ1-2
v_call: TRBV20-1
d_call: NA
cdr3_nt: TGCAGTGCTGAGAATGACAAAAACTATGGCTACACCTTC
cdr3_aa: CSAENDKNYGYTF

clone_size: few
j_call: TRBJ2-7
v_call: TRBV7-2
d_call: NA
cdr3_nt: TGTGCCAGCAGCGCCAGACTAGGGCCCTACGAGCAGTACTTC
cdr3_aa: CASSARLGPYEQYF

clone_size: many
j_call: TRBJ2-3
v_call: TRBV29-1
d_call: NA
cdr3_nt: TGCAGCGGACACAGGGTTTCCGCAGATACGCAGTATTTT
cdr3_aa: CSGHRVSADTQYF

clone_size: NA
j_call: TRBJ2-5
v_call: TRBV7-2
d_call: NA
cdr3_nt: TGTGCCAGCAGCCGGCCCACCGTGGGAGAGACCCAGTACTTC
cdr3_aa: CASSRPTVGETQYF

clone_size: few
j_call: TRBJ2-7
v_call: TRBV12-3/TRBV12-4
d_call: NA
cdr3_nt: TGTGCCAGCAGTAACGGGATCTCCTACGAGCAGTACTTC
cdr3_aa: CASSNGISYEQYF

clone_size: NA
j_call: TRBJ2-2
v_call: TRBV4-2
d_call: NA
cdr3_nt: TGTGCCAGCAGTCGAAGGGACAAGGATACCGGGGAGCTGTTTTTT
cdr3_aa: CASSRRDKDTGELFF

clone_size: NA
j_call: TRBJ2-1
v_call: TRBV20-1
d_call: TRBD2
cdr3_nt: TGCAGTGCCCCGGGACTAGCGAGAGGGAATGAGCAGTTCTTC
cdr3_aa: CSAPGLARGNEQFF

clone_size: few
j_call: TRBJ1-5
v_call: TRBV2
d_call: NA
cdr3_nt: TGTGCCAGTGACGAACAGGGACAGCCCCAGCATTTT
cdr3_aa: CASDEQGQPQHF